This T cell receptor beta chain comes out of a study of cytomegalovirus exposure and HLA in healthy donors. PCR was performed using 60 Vbeta and 13 Jbeta primers. The table came from immunoSEQ multiplex PCR; TCRdb's copy has only in-frame clones and leaves some out. The sample lists about 130,000 clones, roughly four fifths occurring once. Healthy bone marrow donors made up the donors. This clone came up once. Its specificity is not known. Broader study findings: Clonal expansion was found to be greater in HLA-associated TCR beta chains than in equally common others in a later analysis. According to an earlier analysis, most TCR beta V segments yielded productive rearrangements about 87% or about 30% of the time. Reports state that TCR beta sequences accurately predicted most subjects' HLA-A and HLA-B alleles.

Germline V gene sequence: CDR1 SGHDT, CDR2 YYEEEE. The V gene end was trimmed by 4 bases and the J gene end by 5 bases; junction bases not matched to a gene: 3. CDR3 length: 14 residues. The chain uses TRBV5-6 and TRBJ2-5, with TRBD1 identical over 12 bases. The origin of this receptor is a male donor in good health and CMV-seropositive. The material sequenced was PBMCs. The DNA for the CDR3 is TGTGCCAGCAGCCGGGACAGGGGGCGGGAGACCCAGTACTTC. Encoded protein: CASSRDRGRETQYF. Full variable domain (rest looked up from reference TRBV5-6 and TRBJ2-5): DAGVTQSPTHLIKTRGQQVTLRCSPKSGHDTVSWYQQALGQGPQFIFQYYEEEERQRGNFPDRFSGHQFPNYSSELNVNALLLGDSALYLCASSRDRGRETQYFGPGTRLLVL.